This is a list of T cell receptor beta chains from one sample in a study of radiotherapy plus CTLA-4 blockade in lung cancer. Clones were sequenced by immunoSEQ multiplex PCR, and TCRdb holds only the in-frame ones, with some missing. Of some 74,000 clones in the sample, 78% were seen once. Specimen: peripheral blood, collected from a patient treated with radiotherapy plus ipilimumab. These receptor sequences come from a human donor with non-small cell lung cancer who had a complete response to radiotherapy plus ipilimumab. CDR3s include the opening cysteine and the closing phenylalanine or tryptophan. The D gene is left open where the match is weak. Clone size is given for some rows only: seen once, a few or many times, or a class if the clone is expanded.

j_gene	abundance	v_gene	d_gene	CDR3aa	CDR3nt
TRBJ1-2	NA	TRBV29-1	NA	CSVEEGTTWGYTF	TGCAGCGTTGAAGAGGGAACCACCTGGGGCTACACCTTC
TRBJ1-1	NA	TRBV28	NA	CASSLFRKAFF	TGTGCCAGCAGTTTATTTCGGAAAGCTTTCTTT
TRBJ1-2	few	TRBV7-9	NA	CASSQSFYGYTF	TGTGCCAGCAGCCAAAGTTTCTATGGCTACACCTTC
TRBJ1-2	NA	TRBV29-1	TRBD1	CSVAWDSPYYGYTF	TGCAGCGTTGCGTGGGACAGTCCCTACTATGGCTACACCTTC
TRBJ2-6	NA	TRBV5-1	NA	CASSSEGPRTF	TGCGCCAGCAGCTCGGAGGGGCCGCGAACTTTC
TRBJ2-3	NA	TRBV10-3	TRBD2	CAISLTSGPGGTDTQYF	TGTGCCATCAGTCTTACTAGCGGCCCGGGGGGTACAGATACGCAGTATTTT
TRBJ2-6	NA	TRBV4-1	TRBD1	CASSQGRDRGHGANVLTF	TGCGCCAGCAGCCAAGGTCGGGACAGGGGGCATGGGGCCAACGTCCTGACTTTC
TRBJ1-5	NA	TRBV7-2	NA	CASSPSGNGQPQHF	TGTGCCAGCAGCCCCTCGGGAAACGGACAGCCCCAGCATTTT
TRBJ2-5	once	TRBV6-5	NA	CATSTGGETQYF	TGTGCCACCTCGACAGGCGGCGAGACCCAGTACTTC
TRBJ1-1	NA	TRBV10-3	NA	CAISAFGTEAFF	TGTGCCATCAGTGCCTTCGGGACAGAAGCTTTCTTT
TRBJ1-2	NA	TRBV15	NA	CATSRRGDGLNYGYTF	TGTGCCACCAGCAGGAGGGGAGACGGGTTAAACTATGGCTACACCTTC
TRBJ2-1	NA	TRBV11-2	TRBD2	CASSRRQREKGNEQFF	TGTGCCAGCAGCCGAAGGCAGCGGGAAAAAGGAAATGAGCAGTTCTTC
TRBJ2-2	NA	TRBV19	NA	CASSGQGYTGELFF	TGTGCCAGCTCTGGGCAGGGGTACACCGGGGAGCTGTTTTTT
TRBJ1-1	NA	TRBV28	NA	CASSGNTEAFF	TGTGCCAGCTCAGGGAACACTGAAGCTTTCTTT
TRBJ2-5	NA	TRBV30	NA	CAWSPDSTGETQYF	TGTGCCTGGAGTCCCGACTCAACCGGGGAGACCCAGTACTTC
TRBJ2-7	NA	TRBV7-2	NA	CASSRLQGEQYF	TGTGCCAGCAGCCGCCTCCAGGGCGAGCAGTACTTC
TRBJ2-2	NA	TRBV11-3	NA	CASSPDRWGTGELFF	TGTGCCAGCAGCCCAGACAGGTGGGGCACCGGGGAGCTGTTTTTT
TRBJ1-2	few	TRBV5-1	NA	CASSKGGFYGYTF	TGCGCCAGCAGCAAAGGGGGTTTCTATGGCTACACCTTC
TRBJ2-1	NA	TRBV18	NA	CASSPGKGSYNEQFF	TGTGCCAGCTCTCCTGGTAAGGGGTCCTACAATGAGCAGTTCTTC
TRBJ2-4	NA	TRBV7-2	NA	CASSLGGAKNIQYF	TGTGCCAGCAGCTTGGGGGGAGCCAAAAACATTCAGTACTTC
TRBJ1-1	once	TRBV28	NA	CASSLTTGQTNTEAFF	TGTGCCAGCAGTTTAACAACAGGACAGACGAACACTGAAGCTTTCTTT
TRBJ1-1	NA	TRBV5-6	NA	CASSLQRTRQRAFF	TGTGCCAGCAGCTTGCAACGAACCCGACAAAGAGCTTTCTTT
TRBJ1-2	NA	TRBV5-1	TRBD1	CASSFTPGQTTYGYTF	TGCGCCAGCAGCTTTACTCCGGGACAGACAACCTATGGCTACACCTTC
TRBJ2-3	NA	TRBV6-4	NA	CASTPTAGTSTDTQYF	TGTGCCAGCACCCCAACGGCAGGGACTAGCACAGATACGCAGTATTTT
TRBJ1-1	NA	TRBV11-2	NA	CASSRDPNTEAFF	TGTGCCAGCAGCCGCGACCCTAACACTGAAGCTTTCTTT
TRBJ1-2	few	TRBV5-3	NA	CARSFNRGFYGYTF	TGTGCCAGAAGCTTTAATCGCGGCTTCTATGGCTACACCTTC
TRBJ2-1	NA	TRBV9	NA	CASSVAAGSSYNEQFF	TGTGCCAGCAGCGTAGCGGCGGGGAGCTCCTACAATGAGCAGTTCTTC
TRBJ2-4	NA	TRBV10-3	TRBD1	CAIGEPTTGGTAKNIQYF	TGTGCCATCGGTGAACCAACGACAGGGGGAACAGCCAAAAACATTCAGTACTTC
TRBJ1-2	NA	TRBV30	TRBD1	CAWSVQGTGGDGYTF	TGTGCCTGGAGTGTACAGGGGACAGGAGGAGATGGCTACACCTTC
TRBJ2-1	once	TRBV14	NA	CASSQEARRNEQFF	TGTGCCAGCAGCCAAGAGGCTAGGAGGAATGAGCAGTTCTTC
TRBJ1-5	once	TRBV16	NA	CASSHPRGTDILSNQPQHF	TGTGCCAGCAGCCACCCCCGAGGAACGGATATACTTAGCAATCAGCCCCAGCATTTT
TRBJ2-1	NA	TRBV6-5	TRBD1	CASSLSRQGLNEQFF	TGTGCCAGCAGTCTTTCCCGACAGGGTCTCAATGAGCAGTTCTTC
TRBJ1-2	NA	TRBV19	NA	CASSIHLVRGQRDGYTF	TGTGCCAGTAGTATTCATTTGGTAAGGGGTCAGCGCGATGGCTACACCTTC